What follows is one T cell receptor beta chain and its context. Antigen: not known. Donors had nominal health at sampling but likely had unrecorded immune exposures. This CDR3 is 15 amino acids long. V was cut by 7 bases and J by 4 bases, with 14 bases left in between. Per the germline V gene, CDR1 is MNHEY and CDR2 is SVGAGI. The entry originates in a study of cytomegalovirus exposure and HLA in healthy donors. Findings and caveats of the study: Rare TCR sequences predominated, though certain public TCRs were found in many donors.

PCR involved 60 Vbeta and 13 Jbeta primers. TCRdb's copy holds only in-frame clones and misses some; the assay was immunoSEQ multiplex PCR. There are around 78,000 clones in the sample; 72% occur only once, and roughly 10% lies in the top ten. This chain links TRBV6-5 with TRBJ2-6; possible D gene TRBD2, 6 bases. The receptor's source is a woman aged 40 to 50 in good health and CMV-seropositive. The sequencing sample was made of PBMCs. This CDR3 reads CASTVAGYGANVLTF. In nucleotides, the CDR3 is TGTGCCAGCACCGTGGCGGGGTACGGGGCCAACGTCCTGACTTTC.